The 5 T cell receptor beta chains presented below share a single source sample, sequenced in a study of T cell responses to AZD1222 COVID-19 vaccine (dated by TCRdb to the early 2020s). Libraries were prepared through the immunoSEQ multiplex PCR assay. The immuneACCESS repertoire file appears here via TCRdb, limited to in-frame rearrangements. These files lack a portion of the clones; in checked studies, under half of the deficit traces to unresolved V genes, and the cause of the others is not known. The sample records around 130,000 clones, over 85% of which are singletons. About 5% of the sample rests with the top ten. The sample's time point label, decoded: baseline before first vaccination. The material sequenced was peripheral blood, taken on day 0 of AZD1222 vaccination. All receptors come from an adult in good health.

The V call is TRBV5-4, the J call TRBJ2-3; TRBD2 matches 10 bases. The CDR3 is made up of 16 amino acids. The germline V gene encodes CDR1 SGHNT and CDR2 YYREEE (reference sequence). The ends lost 2 bases at V and 3 bases at J; junction bases unmatched: 6. The CDR3 DNA sequence: TGTGCCAGCAGCTTCACCGGGACTAGCGTTACAGATACGCAGTATTTT. Its translation is CASSFTGTSVTDTQYF.

The chain carries TRBV2 and TRBJ1-1; D not resolved. The CDR3 runs 12 residues. Germline V gene lookup returns CDR1 SNHLY and CDR2 FYNNEI. Trimming cost V 3 bases and J 7 bases, with 9 bases left between them. The CDR3 DNA is TGTGCCAGCAGTGAGGGTGGGGATGAAGCTTTCTTT. Translated: CASSEGGDEAFF.

As for this clone: Distinct nucleotide sequences in the sample also encode this CDR3. The CDR3 here is CASSFFAGDTDTQYF. DNA of the CDR3: TGCGCCAGCAGCTTTTTTGCGGGGGACACAGATACGCAGTATTTT. The rearrangement joins TRBV5-1 to TRBJ2-3; TRBD2 matches at 7 bases. The J segment lost 2 bases and the V segment lost 2 bases, leaving 5 bases of the junction unmatched. The CDR3 runs 15 residues. CDR1 SGHRS and CDR2 YFSETQ come from the germline V gene.

J is TRBJ2-1 and V is TRBV29-1; a weak D match, TRBD2 (6 bases). The CDR3 covers 18 residues. In germline, CDR1 is SQVTM, CDR2 ANQGSEA. Trimming took off 3 bases at V and 8 bases at J, with 29 bases between the two ends. CDR3 coding DNA: TGCAGCGTTGATTCGCGGCGGGGCGGGAAGTCCGTGGGGGATGAGCAGTTCTTC. Residues: CSVDSRRGGKSVGDEQFF.

The rearrangement joins TRBV7-9 to TRBJ2-5; weak D call: TRBD2 (5 bases). Trimming cost V 4 bases and J 1 base, with 7 bases left between them. CDR3 size: 13 residues. CDR1 and CDR2 from the germline V gene are SEHNR and FQNEAQ (reference sequence). The CDR3 coding sequence is TGTGCCAGCAGCTCCAGCGGCCAAGAGACCCAGTACTTC. Its protein product is CASSSSGQETQYF.